This T cell receptor (beta chain) was sequenced during a study of blood T cell repertoires in COVID-19. The wider study: Samples of COVID-19 (acute and convalescent) were obtained from the United States, Italy and Spain. T cells, B-cell-depleted T cells, or PBMCs provided the cDNA or gDNA that served as material.

This CDR3 comprises 19 residues. The germline gives CDR1 LNHDA, CDR2 SQIVND (reference sequence). V was pared by 5 bases and J by 4 bases, with 16 bases of the junction left unmatched. Libraries were prepared by immunoSEQ multiplex PCR; TCRdb keeps only in-frame clonotypes and omits some of them. The table includes 160,000 or so clones, 79% detected once. The chain has TRBV19 and TRBJ2-3; 12 bases are a match to TRBD2. The sequence came from an older woman with COVID-19, enrolled during active disease. The specimen sequenced was peripheral blood. Here the CDR3 reads CASSFRPLASGRAPDTQYF. The CDR3 nucleotides read TGTGCCAGTAGTTTTCGGCCCCTGGCTAGCGGGAGGGCCCCAGATACGCAGTATTTT.